These T cell receptor beta chains were read from a single sample in a study of T-cell reconstitution after alpha-beta-depleted transplantation in children. TCRdb reprocessed the PCR reads with MiXCR, giving one entry per CDR3 protein. Of hundreds of thousands of distinct CDR3 sequences listed, under 20% were seen once; the top ten hold 35% to 50%. Sequences were derived from PBMCs, mostly from graft donor cells, sampled 360 days after TCRalphabeta/CD19-depleted stem cell transplant. The receptors stem from a male patient aged 2 to 9 who had a stem cell transplant for acute lymphoblastic leukemia, so the T cells may come from the graft donor. The CDR3 runs from the conserved cysteine through the conserved F or W. The order of the fields is J gene, V gene, clone size, CDR3 length, D gene, CDR3 protein. The D gene is left open where the match is weak. Size values are once, few and many counts, or a class for expanded clones, and some rows have none.

TRBJ1-1	TRBV18	NA	13	NA	CASSPTPDTEAFF
TRBJ2-5	TRBV29-1	NA	15	TRBD1	CSVPAGTGGWETQYF
TRBJ2-1	TRBV29-1	few	14	TRBD1	CSGKDRAFYNEQFF
TRBJ2-3	TRBV28	NA	15	NA	CASSLSGDPTDTQYF
TRBJ1-2	TRBV12-3/TRBV12-4	few	14	NA	CASSLAGVNYGYTF
TRBJ2-3	TRBV28	few	14	NA	CASSLGLEGIRQYF
TRBJ2-2	TRBV4-3	few	14	NA	CASSQDPDPGELFF
TRBJ2-5	TRBV29-1	NA	16	TRBD1	CSVASGTGGLLETQYF
TRBJ1-6	TRBV4-3	NA	15	NA	CASRLRSSYNSPLHF
TRBJ1-1	TRBV13	NA	13	NA	CASRPGGNTEAFF
TRBJ1-5	TRBV7-8	few	15	NA	CASSLAGYSNQPQHF
TRBJ2-3	TRBV24-1	few	21	TRBD2	CATSDPRRTGGLAGRTDTQYF
TRBJ2-7	TRBV21-1	many	17	NA	CASSATSLEGWHYEQYF
TRBJ2-2	TRBV5-8	few	16	NA	CASTRPSGPNTGELFF
TRBJ1-6	TRBV5-5	NA	15	NA	CASSTRQAYNSPLHF
TRBJ1-1	TRBV5-6	few	13	NA	CASSATENTEAFF
TRBJ1-1	TRBV30	few	13	NA	CAWRGQPNTEAFF
TRBJ1-5	TRBV20-1	few	17	TRBD1	CSAIRSGGTPNNQPQHF
TRBJ2-4	TRBV12-3/TRBV12-4	many	14	TRBD1	CASSLLGQQNIQYF
TRBJ1-5	TRBV5-1	few	15	NA	CASSLDGEGNQPQHF
TRBJ2-7	TRBV7-8	many	13	NA	CASSLAGAEEQYF
TRBJ2-5	TRBV20-1	NA	14	NA	CSASDVNLQETQYF
TRBJ2-7	TRBV5-1	NA	17	NA	CASSLDPDRSNSYEQYF
TRBJ2-1	TRBV15	many	14	NA	CATSRDHRDNEQFF
TRBJ2-1	TRBV7-9	many	15	TRBD1	CASSDRDRAYNEQFF